The TCR beta chain described here comes from a study of T cells in Graves' hyperthyroidism and ophthalmopathy. TCR beta CDR3 regions were amplified from RNA transcripts. A set of HTBI primers served as the primers for a first-round RT-PCR of the TCR CDR3. TCRdb independently ran MiXCR on the multiplex PCR reads; one entry per CDR3 protein. The sample lists hundreds of thousands of distinct CDR3 sequences, roughly 19% seen once, with just under 40% in the top ten. The CDR3 spans 12 residues. V lost 8 bases to trimming and J lost 2 bases, with 9 bases between them. Germline V CDR1 and CDR2: LNHNV, YYDKDF (reference sequence).

This sequence joins TRBV15 and TRBJ2-5, with D hard to call. The TCR sequence derives from a man aged 45-65 years with Graves' ophthalmopathy. The sample comprised blood. The CDR3 protein is CATQEEQETQYF. The CDR3 nucleotides read TGTGCCACCCAGGAAGAACAAGAGACCCAGTACTTC. Full variable domain (remainder filled in from reference TRBV15 and TRBJ2-5): DAMVIQNPRYQVTQFGKPVTLSCSQTLNHNVMYWYQQKSSQAPKLLFHYYDKDFNNEADTPDNFQSRRPNTSFCFLDIRSPGLGDTAMYLCATQEEQETQYFGPGTRLLVL.